One sample yielded the 17 T cell receptor beta chains listed below, sequenced in a study of blood T cell repertoires in COVID-19. Data came from immunoSEQ multiplex PCR; TCRdb stores just in-frame clones and leaves some out. The sample has 45,000 to 55,000 clones, over 65% seen once; the top ten hold 7.5% to 9%. Source material: peripheral blood. The receptor set was obtained from a woman between 70 and 85 years old with acute or convalescent COVID-19.

This clone was picked up a small number of times. The J gene is TRBJ1-2, the V gene TRBV4-3, with D unclear. The CDR3 covers 15 residues. V lost 0 bases and J 4 bases, leaving 12 bases between the germline ends. Germline-derived CDR1 and CDR2 are LGHNA and YSLEER. For the CDR3, the DNA is TGCGCCAGCAGCCAAGATGGCGTCGGAGCCTATGGCTACACCTTC. The encoded protein is CASSQDGVGAYGYTF.

With respect to this clone: The sample has other DNA sequences that encode this CDR3 too. The V and J genes are TRBV9 and TRBJ1-4; 9 bases agree with TRBD1. After removal of 0 bases from V and 5 bases from J, the junction contained 2 bases not matched to a gene. Germline CDR1 SGDLS, CDR2 YYNGEE. The CDR3 has 15 amino acids. DNA for the CDR3: TGTGCCAGCAGCGTAGGAGGACAGGGGAATGAAAAACTGTTTTTT. This gives the protein CASSVGGQGNEKLFF.

V gene TRBV5-1 combines with J gene TRBJ2-3; D is possibly TRBD1 (7 bases). Trimming cost V 4 bases and J 1 base, with 16 bases left between them. Germline lookup yields CDR1 SGHRS and CDR2 YFSETQ. This CDR3 region has 16 residues. The CDR3 region is CASSKNQGGGTDTQYF. CDR3 nucleotides: TGCGCCAGCAGCAAGAATCAGGGGGGAGGCACAGATACGCAGTATTTT.

The gene calls are TRBV6-5 and TRBJ2-7; maybe TRBD2 (5 bases). V lost 7 bases and J 2 bases, leaving 12 bases between the germline ends. Per the germline V gene, CDR1 is MNHEY and CDR2 is SVGAGI. This CDR3 is built from 13 residues. The CDR3 DNA reads TGTGCCAGCACCGGACCCGGGGCCTACGAGCAGTACTTC. Translated, it gives CASTGPGAYEQYF.

The chain is built from TRBV19 and TRBJ2-7; D unresolved. CDR1 and CDR2 from the germline V gene are LNHDA and SQIVND (reference sequence). V was cut by 7 bases and J by 0 bases, with 16 bases left in between. CDR3 length: 15 amino acids. The CDR3 DNA reads TGTGCCAGTATAGCCGTAACCCACGGCTCCTACGAGCAGTACTTC. The encoded protein is CASIAVTHGSYEQYF.

V is TRBV2 and J is TRBJ2-2; 7 nucleotides line up with TRBD1. CDR1 and CDR2 (germline): SNHLY, FYNNEI. V shed 6 bases, J shed 3 bases, and the junction held 7 bases outside the gene matches. The CDR3 is 15 residues long. DNA of the CDR3: TGTGCCAGCAGCCCGGGACAGCATTACACCGGGGAGCTGTTTTTT. As protein: CASSPGQHYTGELFF.

The chain carries TRBV4-1 and TRBJ1-1; D might be TRBD1 (5 bases). Trimming took 1 base from V and 6 from J, leaving 12 bases between them. The CDR3 is made up of 14 amino acids. From germline, CDR1 is MGHRA and CDR2 YSYEKL. CDR3 sequence reads: CASSQGTGRPEAFF. The CDR3 region has the DNA TGCGCCAGCAGCCAAGGTACAGGACGTCCTGAAGCTTTCTTT.

The chain employs TRBV7-2 and TRBJ2-3; D is ambiguous. The V end was cut by 1 base, the J end by 6 bases, with 8 bases between. This CDR3 has 13 amino acids. Germline CDR1 reads SGHTA; CDR2 reads FQGNSA. The CDR3 here is CASSLGARDTQYF. CDR3 DNA sequence: TGTGCCAGCAGCTTAGGGGCGCGCGATACGCAGTATTTT.

This clone was seen many times. The rearrangement links TRBV19 to TRBJ1-1; D is possibly TRBD1 (5 bases). CDR1 and CDR2 (germline): LNHDA, SQIVND (reference sequence). CDR3 length: 16 amino acids. V dropped 6 bases and J dropped 4 bases, with 21 bases sitting between them. CDR3 DNA sequence: TGTGCCAGTAGCCCCGAATATAGGGGCAGATCCACTGAAGCTTTCTTT. This gives the protein CASSPEYRGRSTEAFF. Full variable domain (remainder filled in from reference TRBV19 and TRBJ1-1): DGGITQSPKYLFRKEGQNVTLSCEQNLNHDAMYWYRQDPGQGLRLIYYSQIVNDFQKGDIAEGYSVSREKKESFPLTVTSAQKNPTAFYLCASSPEYRGRSTEAFFGQGTRLTVV.

This clone was seen a few times. The chain uses TRBV19 and TRBJ2-1; no clear D. Trimming took off 4 bases at V and 4 bases at J, with 8 bases between the two ends. From germline, CDR1 is LNHDA and CDR2 SQIVND (reference sequence). The CDR3 totals 13 residues. The CDR3, as DNA: TGTGCCAGTAGTACCGAGTTTTACAATGAGCAGTTCTTC. Protein: CASSTEFYNEQFF.

This chain uses TRBV3-1 (or the pseudogene TRBV3-2) with TRBJ2-5; no clear D gene. The CDR3 loop spans 13 amino acids. Germline-derived CDR1 and CDR2 are LGHDT and YNNKEL (reference sequence). Between the trimmed V and J ends, which lost 0 bases and 7 bases, there was a span of 9 bases. CDR3 bases: TGTGCCAGCAGCCAAGATCGGTCAGGGACCCAGTACTTC. Amino acids: CASSQDRSGTQYF.

This clone was found a few times. The chain joins TRBV5-1 to TRBJ2-7; 8 positions agree with TRBD1. Trimming removed 4 bases from V and 4 bases from J; junction bases left unmatched: 7. The CDR3 has 14 amino acids. CDR1 is SGHRS, CDR2 YFSETQ, per germline. The CDR3: CASSPGTGLYEQYF. Written as DNA, the CDR3 is TGCGCCAGCAGCCCGGGGACAGGTTTGTACGAGCAGTACTTC.

The chain links TRBV11-2 to TRBJ2-1; D perhaps matches TRBD2 (5 bases). The V gene lost 1 base and the J gene lost 5 bases, with 12 bases spanning the gap. Per germline, CDR1 SGHAT and CDR2 FQNNGV. This CDR3 spans 15 amino acids. Here the CDR3 DNA reads TGTGCCAGCAGCTTAGCGACGAGCGGAAACAATGAGCAGTTCTTC. Its translation: CASSLATSGNNEQFF.

The CDR3 loop is CASSPRLTSTDTQYF. The DNA of the CDR3 is TGTGCCAGCAGCCCTCGACTCACTAGCACAGATACGCAGTATTTT. The chain has TRBV9 and TRBJ2-3; D is unresolved. Trimming removed 4 bases at V and 0 bases at J, with 12 bases between. This CDR3 is built from 15 residues. The V gene's germline CDR1 is SGDLS and CDR2 YYNGEE.

The chain links TRBV28 to TRBJ1-1, with TRBD1 matching 8 bases. The germline gives CDR1 MDHEN, CDR2 SYDVKM. V was clipped by 6 bases and J by 4 bases; unmatched bases: 10. The CDR3 runs 15 residues. The CDR3 nucleotides are TGTGCCAGCAGCTTTTCCCCGGACAGGGCCACTGAAGCTTTCTTT. It yields the protein CASSFSPDRATEAFF.

This chain joins TRBV5-4 and TRBJ2-7; TRBD2 matches at 11 bases. Trimming removed 3 bases from V and 2 bases from J; junction bases left unmatched: 1. The CDR3 consists of 14 residues. Germline assignment: CDR1 SGHNT and CDR2 YYREEE (reference sequence). The CDR3 nucleotides read TGTGCCAGCAGCTCTAGCGGGGGGACCTACGAGCAGTACTTC. Translating gives CASSSSGGTYEQYF.

This clone appeared a few times. CDR3 coding DNA: TGTGCCAGCAGCTGGAGGGACAGGGGATTAGATGGCTACACCTTC. Its translation: CASSWRDRGLDGYTF. The V gene is TRBV5-6, the J gene TRBJ1-2; 10 nucleotides line up with TRBD1. CDR1 and CDR2 (germline): SGHDT, YYEEEE. The CDR3 extends over 15 amino acids. V lost 3 bases, J lost 6 bases, and 8 bases stayed unmatched.